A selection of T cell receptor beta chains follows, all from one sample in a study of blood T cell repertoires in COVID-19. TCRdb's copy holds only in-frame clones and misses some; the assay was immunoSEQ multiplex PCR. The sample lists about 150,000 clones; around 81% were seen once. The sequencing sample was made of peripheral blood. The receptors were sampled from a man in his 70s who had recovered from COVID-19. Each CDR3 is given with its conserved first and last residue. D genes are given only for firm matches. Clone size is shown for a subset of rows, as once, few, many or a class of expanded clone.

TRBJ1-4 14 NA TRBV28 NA TGTGCCAGCAGCTCCCAAGGTCGGGGGTTCAAACTGTTTTTT CASSSQGRGFKLFF
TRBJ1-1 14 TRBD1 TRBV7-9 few TGTGCCAGCAGCCCGGGACAGTCCTTTGGTGAAGCTTTCTTT CASSPGQSFGEAFF
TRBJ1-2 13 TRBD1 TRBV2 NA TGTGCCAGCAGTTTCGACAGGGACTATGGCTACACCTTC CASSFDRDYGYTF
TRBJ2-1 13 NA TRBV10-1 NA TGCGCCAGCAGCTTATCCAGGGGCAATGAGCAGTTCTTC CASSLSRGNEQFF
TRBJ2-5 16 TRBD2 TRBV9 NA TGTGCCAGCAGCGTAGGTGGTAGCGGGAGGTCGGAGACCCAGTACTTC CASSVGGSGRSETQYF
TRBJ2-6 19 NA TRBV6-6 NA TGTGCCAGCAGTCTACAGGGCGGGGGCCGAAGCTCTGGGGCCAACGTCCTGACTTTC CASSLQGGGRSSGANVLTF
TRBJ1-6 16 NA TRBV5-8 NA TGTGCCAGCAGCTTGGCTTCGGCAGGGATTGGTTCACCCCTCCACTTT CASSLASAGIGSPLHF
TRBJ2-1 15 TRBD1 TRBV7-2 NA TGTGCCAGCAGCTGGGGCGGGCAGGGGGCTGATGAGCAGTTCTTC CASSWGGQGADEQFF
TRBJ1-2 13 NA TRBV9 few TGTGCCAGCAGCGCGGGACAATTGTATGGCTACACCTTC CASSAGQLYGYTF
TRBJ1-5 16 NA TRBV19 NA TGTGCCAGTAGTCCGCGGGTAGTCAATAGCAATCAGCCCCAGCATTTT CASSPRVVNSNQPQHF
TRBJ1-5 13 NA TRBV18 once TGTGCCAGCTCAAGCGGTCACCGCAGGCCCCAGCATTTT CASSSGHRRPQHF
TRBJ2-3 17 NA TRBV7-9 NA TGTGCCAGCACCCCCAGGGGTGACGGGATTGACACAGATACGCAGTATTTT CASTPRGDGIDTDTQYF
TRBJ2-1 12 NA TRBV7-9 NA TGTGCCAGCAGGCCGAACGGAGCAAAGCAGTTCTTC CASRPNGAKQFF
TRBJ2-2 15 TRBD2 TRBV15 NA TGTGCCACCAACCCGGGACTAGCGAACACCGGGGAGCTGTTTTTT CATNPGLANTGELFF
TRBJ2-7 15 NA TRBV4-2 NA TGTGCCAGCAGCCAAGAGGGCCAGGGAATATACGAGCAGTACTTC CASSQEGQGIYEQYF
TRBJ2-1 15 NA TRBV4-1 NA TGCGCCAGCAGCAGGGGGCGGGAGGCCATCAATGAGCAGTTCTTC CASSRGREAINEQFF
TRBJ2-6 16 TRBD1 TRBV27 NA TGTGCCAGCAGTTTATCTGACAGGGCTGGGGCCAACGTCCTGACTTTC CASSLSDRAGANVLTF
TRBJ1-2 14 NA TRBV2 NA TGTGCCAGCAGTGAAGGGACACATAACTATGGCTACACCTTC CASSEGTHNYGYTF
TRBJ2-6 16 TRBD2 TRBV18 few TGTGCCGGTCGGGGGGGCCTACCCTCTGGGGCCAACGTCCTGACTTTC CAGRGGLPSGANVLTF
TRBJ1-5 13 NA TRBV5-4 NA TGTGCCAGCAGTCCAGGGTCCGGTCAGCCCCAGCATTTT CASSPGSGQPQHF
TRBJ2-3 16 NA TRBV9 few TGTGCCAGCAGCGTAGCAAAGGGGGGCGGGGGAGATACGCAGTATTTT CASSVAKGGGGDTQYF
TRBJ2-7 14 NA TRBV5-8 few TGTGCCAGCAGCTTGATCCTTCTAGGCCACGAGCAGTACTTC CASSLILLGHEQYF
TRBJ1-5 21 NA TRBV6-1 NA TGTGCCAGCAGTGAAGAAGGAACCGGGAGTATAGTCCGCCTTAGCAATCAGCCCCAGCATTTT CASSEEGTGSIVRLSNQPQHF
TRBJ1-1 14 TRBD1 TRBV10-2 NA TGCGCCAGCAGAGTGGGACAGACGAACACTGAAGCTTTCTTT CASRVGQTNTEAFF
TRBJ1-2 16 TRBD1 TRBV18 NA TGTGCCAGCTCACCGAGTCTGGGGACAGGGGGCGATGGCTACACCTTC CASSPSLGTGGDGYTF
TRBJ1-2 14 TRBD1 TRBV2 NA TGTGCCAGCAGTGGGACAGGGGCTAACTATGGCTACACCTTC CASSGTGANYGYTF
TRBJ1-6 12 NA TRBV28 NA TGTGCCTCAATAGGGGGTAACTCACCCCTCCACTTT CASIGGNSPLHF
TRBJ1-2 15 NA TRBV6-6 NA TGTGCCAGCAGCCACCTCGGGGAGATCTATGACGGCTACACCTTC CASSHLGEIYDGYTF
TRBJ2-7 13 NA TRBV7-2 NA TGTGCCAACCAAGAGCTCTCTACCTACGAGCAGTACTTC CANQELSTYEQYF
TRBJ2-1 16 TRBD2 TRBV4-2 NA TGTGCCAGCAGCCAAGACGCGAGCGGGAGGGGCGATGAGCAGTTCTTC CASSQDASGRGDEQFF
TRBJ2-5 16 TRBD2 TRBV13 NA TGTGCCAGCAGCTCGCCCAGGACTAGCCTTAAAGAGACCCAGTACTTC CASSSPRTSLKETQYF
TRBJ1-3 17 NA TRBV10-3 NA TGTGCCACCTCCGTTGTTCCCCCAGGGCCCTCTGGAAACACCATATATTTT CATSVVPPGPSGNTIYF
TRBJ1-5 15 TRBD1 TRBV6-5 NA TGTGCCAGCAGACCAGGGGGCGAGGGCAATCAGCCCCAGCATTTT CASRPGGEGNQPQHF
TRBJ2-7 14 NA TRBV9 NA TGTGCCAGCAGCGTAGCAACAGGAACGGCCGAGCAGTACTTC CASSVATGTAEQYF
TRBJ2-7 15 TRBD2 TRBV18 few TGTGCCAGCTCACCCGGTGCGGGGGTGACCTACGAGCAGTACTTC CASSPGAGVTYEQYF
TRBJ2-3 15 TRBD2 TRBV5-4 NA TGTGCCAGCAGCTCAAAGGGACTAGCGGGAGATACGCAGTATTTT CASSSKGLAGDTQYF
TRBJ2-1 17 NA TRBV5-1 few TGCGCCAGCAGCTTGGCCGGGGGAGGTAGCTCCTACAATGAGCAGTTCTTC CASSLAGGGSSYNEQFF
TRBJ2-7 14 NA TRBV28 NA TGTGCCAGCAGTTCCACCGGGTCCTCGCGGGAGCAGTACTTC CASSSTGSSREQYF
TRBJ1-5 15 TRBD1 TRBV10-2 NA TGCGCCAGCAGACCCGACAGGGGTCGGGAACAGCCCCAGCATTTT CASRPDRGREQPQHF
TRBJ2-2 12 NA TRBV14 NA TGTGCCAGCAGCCGCCTCGGGGGGGAGCTGTTTTTT CASSRLGGELFF
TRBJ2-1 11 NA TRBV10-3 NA TGTGCCATCAGCCCCCGCAATGAGCAGTTCTTC CAISPRNEQFF
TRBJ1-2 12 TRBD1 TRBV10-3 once TGTGCCATCCTGGGGACAGGACCTTACTACACCTTC CAILGTGPYYTF
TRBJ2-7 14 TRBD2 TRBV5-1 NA TGCGCCAGCAGCCCGACTAGCGGAAACTACGAGCAGTACTTC CASSPTSGNYEQYF
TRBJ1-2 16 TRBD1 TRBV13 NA TGTGCCAGCAGCTCTTACCGGGACAGGGGGCCTGGAGGCTACACCTTC CASSSYRDRGPGGYTF
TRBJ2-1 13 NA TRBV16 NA TGTGCCAGCAGCCAGACAGGATACAATGAGCAGTTCTTC CASSQTGYNEQFF
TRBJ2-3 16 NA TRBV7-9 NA TGTGCCAGCAGCCCAACTACAGGCCTCGGCACAGATACGCAGTATTTT CASSPTTGLGTDTQYF
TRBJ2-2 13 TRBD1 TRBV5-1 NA TGCGCCAGCGGCGGACAGGGTTCGGGGGAGCTGTTTTTT CASGGQGSGELFF
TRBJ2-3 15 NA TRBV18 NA TGTGCCAGCTCACTAAAAGGGCTAGGGGCAGATACGCAGTATTTT CASSLKGLGADTQYF
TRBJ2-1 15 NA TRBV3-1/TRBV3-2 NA TGTGCCAGCAGCCATGGGCGGGGGCTTCGGAATGAGCAGTTCTTC CASSHGRGLRNEQFF
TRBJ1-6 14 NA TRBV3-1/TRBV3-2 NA TGTGCCAGCAGCCAAGATCAGGGGCCTTCACCCCTCCACTTT CASSQDQGPSPLHF